This T cell receptor beta chain is from a study of T cell responses to AZD1222 COVID-19 vaccine. Study-wide results and limits: Baseline antibody screening turned up just 6 or 7 seropositive AZD1222 recipients.

To note about this clone: Its antigen is not known.

V dropped 6 bases and J dropped 3 bases, with 11 bases sitting between them. The CDR3 is made up of 13 amino acids. From germline, CDR1 is MGHDK and CDR2 SYGVNS. TCRdb keeps only in-frame clones here, not all; method: immunoSEQ multiplex PCR. The table includes some 150,000 clones, 90% detected once. Here the sequenced sample was peripheral blood, taken on day 0 of AZD1222 vaccination. The receptor's source is an adult in good health. J is TRBJ1-1 and V is TRBV25-1, with D perhaps TRBD1 (6 bases). The CDR3 DNA follows: TGTGCCAGCAGAAAACAGGGATACACTGAAGCTTTCTTT. Amino acids: CASRKQGYTEAFF.